These T cell receptor beta chains were read from a single sample in a study of blood T cell repertoires in COVID-19. Generated by immunoSEQ multiplex PCR, the TCRdb table keeps only in-frame clones and is missing some. In the table there are a few hundred thousand clones, around 89% of which are singletons. The sample consisted of peripheral blood. These receptors were collected from a man aged 30 to 45 with acute or convalescent COVID-19. CDR3s include the opening cysteine and the closing phenylalanine or tryptophan. D genes are given only for firm matches. The size field is filled for only some rows; it gives once, few, many or a size class.

v_call	j_call	clone_size	d_call	cdr3_aa	cdr3_nt
TRBV6-6	TRBJ2-1	.	.	CASSYEWGGAGNEQFF	TGTGCCAGCAGTTACGAATGGGGGGGGGCCGGCAATGAGCAGTTCTTC
TRBV7-8	TRBJ1-1	.	.	CASSLARDFGNTEAFF	TGTGCCAGCAGCTTAGCACGGGACTTCGGTAACACTGAAGCTTTCTTT
TRBV24-1	TRBJ1-2	.	TRBD1	CATSPGQDRGYTF	TGTGCCACCAGCCCGGGACAGGATCGTGGCTACACCTTC
TRBV5-1	TRBJ1-2	.	TRBD1	CASSQGGPEYGYTF	TGCGCCAGCAGTCAAGGGGGCCCGGAATATGGCTACACCTTC
TRBV20-1	TRBJ1-1	.	.	CSASYQAGTEAFF	TGCAGTGCTAGTTACCAGGCGGGCACTGAAGCTTTCTTT
TRBV7-8	TRBJ1-5	few	TRBD1	CASSEQGIISQPQHF	TGTGCCAGCAGCGAACAGGGGATCATCAGTCAGCCCCAGCATTTT
TRBV18	TRBJ1-2	.	.	CASSNREGGYTF	TGTGCCAGCTCAAACAGGGAAGGTGGCTACACCTTC
TRBV19	TRBJ1-2	.	.	CASSIKTQGIGGYTF	TGTGCCAGTAGTATCAAGACGCAGGGGATAGGCGGCTACACCTTC
TRBV14	TRBJ2-2	.	TRBD2	CASSRAGSTGELFF	TGTGCCAGCAGCCGAGCGGGGAGCACCGGGGAGCTGTTTTTT
TRBV2	TRBJ1-5	.	.	CASSVGRKNQPQHF	TGTGCCAGCAGTGTGGGGCGGAAGAATCAGCCCCAGCATTTT
TRBV30	TRBJ2-7	.	.	CAWSGIGSRGGQYF	TGTGCCTGGAGTGGGATAGGGTCCAGGGGCGGGCAGTACTTC
TRBV5-1	TRBJ2-1	.	TRBD2	CASSLARREVNEQFF	TGCGCCAGCAGCTTGGCCCGCCGGGAGGTAAATGAGCAGTTCTTC
TRBV3-1/TRBV3-2	TRBJ2-1	.	.	CASSRSNEQFF	TGTGCCAGCAGCCGCAGCAATGAGCAGTTCTTC
TRBV15	TRBJ2-1	.	TRBD2	CATSRTGRGAYNEQFF	TGTGCCACCAGCAGGACGGGGCGGGGGGCCTACAATGAGCAGTTCTTC
TRBV5-4	TRBJ1-6	.	TRBD1	CASSLDRGYNSPLHF	TGTGCCAGCAGCCTCGACAGGGGCTATAATTCACCCCTCCACTTT
TRBV27	TRBJ1-1	.	.	CASSFKIAGTPRAEAFF	TGTGCCAGCAGTTTCAAAATCGCCGGGACACCTCGGGCGGAAGCTTTCTTT
TRBV5-8	TRBJ2-5	.	TRBD1	CASSLYIGQAGETQYF	TGTGCCAGCAGCCTATACATTGGACAGGCAGGGGAGACCCAGTACTTC
TRBV7-8	TRBJ1-2	.	.	CASSLGGYYGYTF	TGTGCCAGCAGCCTAGGAGGGTACTATGGCTACACCTTC
TRBV28	TRBJ1-2	.	TRBD1	CASSSYRGGGYTF	TGTGCCAGCAGTTCCTACAGGGGGGGTGGCTACACCTTC
TRBV28	TRBJ2-1	.	TRBD2	CASRRLAANYNEQFF	TGTGCCAGCAGACGACTAGCGGCTAACTACAATGAGCAGTTCTTC
TRBV2	TRBJ1-2	.	.	CASSPLLGRAPTNYGYTF	TGTGCCAGCAGTCCCCTATTGGGCAGGGCCCCCACTAACTATGGCTACACCTTC
TRBV18	TRBJ2-1	.	.	CASSPPSRGLNEQFF	TGTGCCAGCTCACCACCGTCGCGGGGTCTGAATGAGCAGTTCTTC
TRBV7-9	TRBJ1-5	.	.	CASSLFGQIGETQHF	TGTGCCAGCAGCTTATTTGGACAGATAGGGGAAACCCAGCATTTT
TRBV19	TRBJ1-2	.	.	CASRERPEGGYTF	TGTGCCAGTAGGGAACGACCCGAGGGTGGCTACACCTTC
TRBV30	TRBJ1-4	few	TRBD1	CAYRLQGKGEKLFF	TGTGCCTATCGACTACAGGGGAAGGGTGAAAAACTGTTTTTT
TRBV12-5	TRBJ1-5	once	TRBD1	CASGQGVNQPQHF	TGTGCTAGTGGCCAGGGGGTCAATCAGCCCCAGCATTTT
TRBV3-1/TRBV3-2	TRBJ2-2	.	TRBD2	CASSQGGLADLTGELFF	TGTGCCAGCAGCCAGGGCGGACTAGCGGACCTCACCGGGGAGCTGTTTTTT
TRBV19	TRBJ1-1	once	.	CASSIGGRANTEAFF	TGTGCCAGTAGTATAGGTGGCAGGGCGAACACTGAAGCTTTCTTT
TRBV7-6	TRBJ2-5	once	TRBD2	CASSLVTSQETQYF	TGTGCCAGCAGCTTAGTGACTAGCCAGGAGACCCAGTACTTC
TRBV6-5	TRBJ1-2	.	.	CASSPGVRGYTF	TGTGCCAGCTCTCCAGGGGTTAGGGGCTACACCTTC
TRBV27	TRBJ2-7	.	.	CASGPNEQYF	TGTGCCAGCGGCCCCAACGAGCAGTACTTC
TRBV6-4	TRBJ2-3	once	TRBD2	CASSSGGADTQYF	TGTGCCAGCAGTAGCGGGGGGGCAGATACGCAGTATTTT
TRBV30	TRBJ2-5	.	.	CAWSGFYKIQETQYF	TGTGCCTGGAGTGGATTCTATAAGATCCAAGAGACCCAGTACTTC
TRBV5-4	TRBJ1-1	.	.	CASSPDPDMNTEAFF	TGTGCCAGCAGCCCGGATCCAGACATGAACACTGAAGCTTTCTTT
TRBV10-2	TRBJ1-2	once	TRBD1	CASSEGTGGGGYTF	TGCGCCAGCAGTGAGGGGACAGGGGGGGGTGGCTACACCTTC
TRBV9	TRBJ1-2	.	TRBD1	CASSVDPTGIYGYTF	TGTGCCAGCAGCGTAGACCCGACAGGGATCTATGGCTACACCTTC